The rows below give T cell receptor beta chains drawn from one sample of a study of CD8 T cells in Susac syndrome. One entry per CDR3 protein results from TCRdb running MiXCR on the immunoSEQ multiplex PCR reads. The data hold around 190,000 distinct CDR3 sequences, with 90% to 95% observed a single time. The sequenced material came from CD4+ T cells from PBMCs. The receptors here all came from a human donor in good health. Both conserved end residues are part of each CDR3. The D gene is left open where the match is weak. Where a row states a size, it is once, few, many or the class of an expanded clone; other rows omit it.

clone_size: NA; v_call: TRBV5-1; j_call: TRBJ2-3; d_call: TRBD2; cdr3_nt: TGCGCCAGCAGAGATACAGCGGGGAGAGATACGCAGTATTTT; cdr3_aa: CASRDTAGRDTQYF
clone_size: NA; v_call: TRBV29-1; j_call: TRBJ2-1; d_call: TRBD2; cdr3_nt: TGCAGCGCCGGGACTAGCGGAGACTACAATGAGCAGTTCTTC; cdr3_aa: CSAGTSGDYNEQFF
clone_size: NA; v_call: TRBV15; j_call: TRBJ1-5; d_call: NA; cdr3_nt: TGTGCCACCAGCAGAGAGCGGACAGTGGTTCAGCCCCAGCATTTT; cdr3_aa: CATSRERTVVQPQHF
clone_size: NA; v_call: TRBV29-1; j_call: TRBJ2-3; d_call: NA; cdr3_nt: TGCAGCGTTGAGACCTCGTATAGAACCAAGTGGGATACGCAGTATTTT; cdr3_aa: CSVETSYRTKWDTQYF
clone_size: NA; v_call: TRBV27; j_call: TRBJ1-1; d_call: NA; cdr3_nt: TGTGCCAGCAGTCCCTACCCGCCGACAGAGGGGGACACTGAAGCTTTCTTT; cdr3_aa: CASSPYPPTEGDTEAFF
clone_size: NA; v_call: TRBV27; j_call: TRBJ1-1; d_call: TRBD1; cdr3_nt: TGTGCCAGCCAGGGGGGCTCCACCCGTCGGAACACTGAAGCTTTCTTT; cdr3_aa: CASQGGSTRRNTEAFF
clone_size: NA; v_call: TRBV24-1; j_call: TRBJ2-5; d_call: TRBD1; cdr3_nt: TGTGCCACCAGTAGGGACAGCCAGACCCAGTACTTC; cdr3_aa: CATSRDSQTQYF
clone_size: NA; v_call: TRBV11-2; j_call: TRBJ2-1; d_call: TRBD2; cdr3_nt: TGTGCCAGCAGCAGACTAGCGGGGAGCTCCTACAATGAGCAGTTCTTC; cdr3_aa: CASSRLAGSSYNEQFF
clone_size: NA; v_call: TRBV2; j_call: TRBJ1-2; d_call: TRBD1; cdr3_nt: TGTGCCAGCAGTTTGGGACAGGGCGCAGGCTATGGCTACACCTTC; cdr3_aa: CASSLGQGAGYGYTF
clone_size: NA; v_call: TRBV29-1; j_call: TRBJ1-2; d_call: NA; cdr3_nt: TGCAGCGTCCCCGGGTGGGACCGGGATGGCTACACCTTC; cdr3_aa: CSVPGWDRDGYTF
clone_size: NA; v_call: TRBV20-1; j_call: TRBJ2-5; d_call: TRBD2; cdr3_nt: TGCAGTGCTAGAGAACTAGGGGAGGGCCAAGAGACCCAGTACTTC; cdr3_aa: CSARELGEGQETQYF
clone_size: few; v_call: TRBV30; j_call: TRBJ1-2; d_call: NA; cdr3_nt: TGTGCCTGGGCCTTGTTCGGGGGAACCAACTATGGCTACACCTTC; cdr3_aa: CAWALFGGTNYGYTF
clone_size: NA; v_call: TRBV9; j_call: TRBJ2-6; d_call: NA; cdr3_nt: TGTGCCAGCAGCGAGCCCTCTGGGGCCAACGTCCTGACTTTC; cdr3_aa: CASSEPSGANVLTF
clone_size: NA; v_call: TRBV2; j_call: TRBJ2-4; d_call: NA; cdr3_nt: TGTGCCAGCAGACAGGGCCCGAACATTCAGTACTTC; cdr3_aa: CASRQGPNIQYF
clone_size: NA; v_call: TRBV30; j_call: TRBJ2-5; d_call: TRBD1; cdr3_nt: TGTGCCTGGAGTCGGGACAGACAAGAGACCCAGTACTTC; cdr3_aa: CAWSRDRQETQYF
clone_size: NA; v_call: TRBV4-2; j_call: TRBJ1-5; d_call: TRBD1; cdr3_nt: TGTGCCAGCAGCCAAGAGACAGGGCGCAATCAGCCCCAGCATTTT; cdr3_aa: CASSQETGRNQPQHF
clone_size: NA; v_call: TRBV19; j_call: TRBJ1-5; d_call: TRBD1; cdr3_nt: TGTGCCAGTAGTATCGGTACAGGGGTTCAGCCCCAGCATTTT; cdr3_aa: CASSIGTGVQPQHF
clone_size: NA; v_call: TRBV4-1; j_call: TRBJ1-5; d_call: TRBD1; cdr3_nt: TGCGCCAGCAGCCAGGGACAGGGCCTTAGCAATCAGCCCCAGCATTTT; cdr3_aa: CASSQGQGLSNQPQHF
clone_size: NA; v_call: TRBV10-3; j_call: TRBJ2-7; d_call: NA; cdr3_nt: TGTGCCATCAGTCCCAGCAACGACGAGCAGTACTTC; cdr3_aa: CAISPSNDEQYF
clone_size: NA; v_call: TRBV3-1; j_call: TRBJ1-1; d_call: NA; cdr3_nt: TGTGCCAGCAGCCAATACCGGGACGGTGAAGCTTTCTTT; cdr3_aa: CASSQYRDGEAFF
clone_size: NA; v_call: TRBV28; j_call: TRBJ1-5; d_call: NA; cdr3_nt: TGTGCCAGCAGTTTAGGGATAGGTCGGCAGCCCCAGCATTTT; cdr3_aa: CASSLGIGRQPQHF
clone_size: NA; v_call: TRBV25-1; j_call: TRBJ2-5; d_call: NA; cdr3_nt: TGTGCCAGCAGCCCTCGAGGGGAACAAGAGACCCAGTACTTC; cdr3_aa: CASSPRGEQETQYF
clone_size: NA; v_call: TRBV27; j_call: TRBJ2-1; d_call: NA; cdr3_nt: TGTGCCAGCACCCCGGGGAGCAGGTATGTCCATGAGCAGTTCTTC; cdr3_aa: CASTPGSRYVHEQFF
clone_size: NA; v_call: TRBV6-6; j_call: TRBJ2-1; d_call: TRBD2; cdr3_nt: TGTGCCACTACCGGCCTAGCGGGAGTTGGTAATGAGCAGTTCTTC; cdr3_aa: CATTGLAGVGNEQFF
clone_size: NA; v_call: TRBV20-1; j_call: TRBJ1-5; d_call: NA; cdr3_nt: TGCAGTGCTAGTTCAGGGGAGCAGCCCCAGCATTTT; cdr3_aa: CSASSGEQPQHF
clone_size: NA; v_call: TRBV5-1; j_call: TRBJ2-3; d_call: NA; cdr3_nt: TGCGCCAGCAGCCCCGGACCAAGCACAGATACGCAGTATTTT; cdr3_aa: CASSPGPSTDTQYF
clone_size: NA; v_call: TRBV14; j_call: TRBJ2-7; d_call: NA; cdr3_nt: TGTGCCAGCAGCCAAGTTATGGGCGAGCAGTACTTC; cdr3_aa: CASSQVMGEQYF
clone_size: NA; v_call: TRBV25-1; j_call: TRBJ2-3; d_call: NA; cdr3_nt: TGTGCCAGCAGGGGGAGGCTAGCATCGGATACGCAGTATTTT; cdr3_aa: CASRGRLASDTQYF
clone_size: NA; v_call: TRBV20-1; j_call: TRBJ1-5; d_call: NA; cdr3_nt: TGCAGTGCTAGAGTCTACGCCGCAGGGCCCCAGCATTTT; cdr3_aa: CSARVYAAGPQHF
clone_size: NA; v_call: TRBV5-8; j_call: TRBJ2-7; d_call: NA; cdr3_nt: TGTGCCAGCAGCTCTGAGGACAGAGCCTACGAGCAGTACTTC; cdr3_aa: CASSSEDRAYEQYF
clone_size: NA; v_call: TRBV2; j_call: TRBJ2-3; d_call: NA; cdr3_nt: TGTGCCAGCAGTGAAGCTGGAAGCACAGATACGCAGTATTTT; cdr3_aa: CASSEAGSTDTQYF
clone_size: NA; v_call: TRBV28; j_call: TRBJ1-5; d_call: TRBD1; cdr3_nt: TGTGCCAGCAGTACGGGAGGACAGGGACATCAGCCCCAGCATTTT; cdr3_aa: CASSTGGQGHQPQHF
clone_size: NA; v_call: TRBV9; j_call: TRBJ2-5; d_call: NA; cdr3_nt: TGTGCCAGCAGCCCCCGGGTAGGGGCGGGAGAGACCCAGTACTTC; cdr3_aa: CASSPRVGAGETQYF
clone_size: NA; v_call: TRBV7-9; j_call: TRBJ1-1; d_call: NA; cdr3_nt: TGTGCCAGCAGCCCCCGCAGCGGGGATACTGAAGCTTTCTTT; cdr3_aa: CASSPRSGDTEAFF
clone_size: once; v_call: TRBV4-1; j_call: TRBJ1-2; d_call: NA; cdr3_nt: TGCGCCAGCAGCCAAGGGAGGGAGGATGGCTACACCTTC; cdr3_aa: CASSQGREDGYTF
clone_size: NA; v_call: TRBV20-1; j_call: TRBJ1-3; d_call: NA; cdr3_nt: TGCAGTGCTAGAGATCTCCGTCCCAGCTCTGGAAACACCATATATTTT; cdr3_aa: CSARDLRPSSGNTIYF
clone_size: NA; v_call: TRBV12-3/TRBV12-4; j_call: TRBJ2-3; d_call: TRBD2; cdr3_nt: TGTGCCAGCAGTCCCGGGACTAGCGGGAGTACAGATACGCAGTATTTT; cdr3_aa: CASSPGTSGSTDTQYF
clone_size: NA; v_call: TRBV28; j_call: TRBJ1-1; d_call: NA; cdr3_nt: TGTGCCAGCAGTTTGGGTGTAGCCACTGAAGCTTTCTTT; cdr3_aa: CASSLGVATEAFF
clone_size: NA; v_call: TRBV24-1; j_call: TRBJ2-5; d_call: NA; cdr3_nt: TGTGCCACCAGTGATGGCTGGGATTTTACCCAGTACTTC; cdr3_aa: CATSDGWDFTQYF
clone_size: NA; v_call: TRBV12-3/TRBV12-4; j_call: TRBJ2-1; d_call: TRBD2; cdr3_nt: TGTGCCAGCAGCCGTCTCATGGAGCGGGGTGAGCAGTTCTTC; cdr3_aa: CASSRLMERGEQFF
clone_size: NA; v_call: TRBV2; j_call: TRBJ2-1; d_call: NA; cdr3_nt: TGTGCCAGCAGTGAGGTGGGGTTGAGATATGAGCAGTTCTTC; cdr3_aa: CASSEVGLRYEQFF